This T cell receptor (beta chain) was retrieved from a study of T cells in pancreatic ductal adenocarcinoma. The V end was cut by 2 bases, the J end by 5 bases, with 12 bases between. The CDR3 has 14 residues. The germline V gene has CDR1 KGHSH and CDR2 LQKENI. Surgery without prior neoadjuvant therapy was the treatment of the selected pancreatic ductal adenocarcinoma patients. On this clone: The antigen is unknown.

Assay used: immunoSEQ multiplex PCR; TCRdb lists only in-frame clones, some missing. The table shows more than 15,000 clones, with more than 70% occurring only once. Overall study findings and caveats: Unique clonotypes were 7.5 to 8.5-fold more numerous in blood than in tumor. Enrichment of CD45RO+ effector over naive T cells in tumors may bias clonality.

Sample: PBMCs. The origin of this receptor is a human donor with pancreatic ductal adenocarcinoma. V usage is TRBV18 and J usage is TRBJ2-5, with D possibly being TRBD1 (6 bases). CDR3 nucleotides: TGTGCCAGCTCACCATCGACAGGCGGGGAGACCCAGTACTTC. Translating gives CASSPSTGGETQYF.